One sample yielded the 10 T cell receptor beta chains listed below, sequenced in a study of CD8 T cells in Susac syndrome (dated by TCRdb to 2018 to 2020). Preparation of the library involved the immunoSEQ multiplex PCR assay. RNA was extracted with the RNeasy kit and roughly 0.5 to 1 ug was reverse transcribed using random hexamers. TCRdb itself trimmed the public reads at Q25 with fastp, ran MiXCR and retained productive beta chains. Each entry merges the rows of one CDR3 protein and shows their most common DNA and genes. Across this sample there are some 200,000 distinct CDR3 sequences, with roughly nine tenths seen only once. Clones ranked in the top ten supply approximately 0.13% of the sample. The sample consisted of CD8+ T cells from PBMCs. The receptors originated from a human donor with multiple sclerosis.

The rearrangement joins TRBV15 to TRBJ1-4; D might be TRBD1 (6 bases). The CDR3 length is 16 residues. Deletions cut 0 bases from V and 4 bases from J, with 12 bases between. Germline V gene lookup returns CDR1 LNHNV and CDR2 YYDKDF (reference sequence). CDR3 DNA: TGTGCCACCAGCAGAGATCAGGGGCTCGGTAATGAAAAACTGTTTTTT. Protein product: CATSRDQGLGNEKLFF.

The chain carries TRBV29-1 and TRBJ1-1; D is unresolved. Trimming cost V 6 bases and J 7 bases, with 18 bases left between them. The germline gives CDR1 SQVTM, CDR2 ANQGSEA. The CDR3 loop spans 13 amino acids. This CDR3 reads CSVDPTNSHEAFF. The CDR3 DNA sequence: TGCAGCGTCGACCCCACGAACTCTCATGAAGCTTTCTTT.

V usage is TRBV12-3 or TRBV12-4 and J usage is TRBJ2-2; D unresolved. This CDR3 contains 11 residues. Trimming took 5 bases from V and 6 from J, leaving 4 bases between them. The CDR3 bases are TGTGCCAGCAGTCCCCCCGGGGAGCTGTTTTTT. This encodes CASSPPGELFF.

This chain uses TRBV9 with TRBJ1-1; the D gene is possibly TRBD1 (6 bases). Trimming removed 4 bases at V and 4 bases at J, with 11 bases between. This CDR3 contains 13 residues. Germline V CDR1 and CDR2: SGDLS, YYNGEE. CDR3 DNA sequence: TGTGCCAGCAGCTCGGAGGGGGGCACTGAAGCTTTCTTT. Translation gives CASSSEGGTEAFF.

The gene calls are TRBV19 and TRBJ2-7, with 9 bases identical to TRBD1. The junction had 5 bases not matched to a gene; V was cut back by 4 bases and J by 1 base. This CDR3 has 15 amino acids. CDR1 is LNHDA and CDR2 is SQIVND in the germline V gene (reference sequence). The chain's CDR3 is CASSTGQGLSYEQYF. CDR3 sequence (DNA): TGTGCCAGTAGTACAGGACAGGGGCTTTCCTACGAGCAGTACTTC.

This clonotype occurred once. The CDR3 nucleotides are TGTGCCAGCAGTTCACTGGGACTCCCTTGGAATGAGCAGTTCTTC. Protein product: CASSSLGLPWNEQFF. The gene calls are TRBV27 and TRBJ2-1; a weak D match, TRBD2 (6 bases). This CDR3 has 15 amino acids. CDR1 is MNHEY and CDR2 is SMNVEV in the germline V gene (reference sequence). Trimming took 4 bases from V and 7 from J, leaving 17 bases between them.

The V and J genes are TRBV28 and TRBJ2-7; D gene unclear. V shed 3 bases and J shed 1 base, with 7 bases lying between them. CDR1 MDHEN and CDR2 SYDVKM come from the germline V gene. The CDR3 contains 13 residues. CDR3 protein: CASSLIVSYEQYF. The DNA of the CDR3 is TGTGCCAGCAGTTTGATAGTTTCCTACGAGCAGTACTTC. Using reference TRBV28 and TRBJ2-7 for the parts outside the CDR3, the full variable domain is DVKVTQSSRYLVKRTGEKVFLECVQDMDHENMFWYRQDPGLGLRLIYFSYDVKMKEKGDIPEGYSVSREKKERFSLILESASTNQTSMYLCASSLIVSYEQYFGPGTRLTVT.

The rearrangement links TRBV3-1 to TRBJ2-2; D may be TRBD1 (6 bases). The CDR3 consists of 17 residues. Germline values: CDR1 LGHDT, CDR2 YNNKEL (reference sequence). Trimming removed 2 bases from V and 0 bases from J, with 13 bases in between. The CDR3 spells CASSQFYRAANTGELFF. The CDR3 region has the DNA TGTGCCAGCAGCCAATTCTACAGGGCCGCGAACACCGGGGAGCTGTTTTTT.

The chain has TRBV29-1 and TRBJ1-5; D call uncertain. CDR3 size: 12 residues. Trimming left V 4 bases short and J 5 bases short, with 9 bases between. Germline lookup yields CDR1 SQVTM and CDR2 ANQGSEA. Here the CDR3 reads CSVGIDDQPQHF. DNA for the CDR3: TGCAGCGTTGGAATAGACGATCAGCCCCAGCATTTT. The full variable domain, with the rest looked up from reference TRBV29-1 and TRBJ1-5, is SAVISQKPSRDICQRGTSLTIQCQVDSQVTMMFWYRQQPGQSLTLIATANQGSEATYESGFVIDKFPISRPNLTFSTLTVSNMSPEDSSIYLCSVGIDDQPQHFGDGTRLSIL.

The V call is TRBV6-6, the J call TRBJ2-1; D possibly corresponds to TRBD2 (5 bases). The germline V gene encodes CDR1 MNHNY and CDR2 SVGAGI (reference sequence). CDR3 length: 14 amino acids. Trimming stripped 5 bases from V and 9 bases from J, with 17 bases between. Here the CDR3 DNA reads TGTGCCAGCAGTGAGCGGTCCGTCTGGGGTGAGCAGTTCTTC. It is translated as CASSERSVWGEQFF.